This T cell receptor (beta chain) was documented in a study of T cell responses to AZD1222 COVID-19 vaccine. General observations from the study: Of spike-specific TCRs, nearly half reportedly target regions left unmutated in variants. Increases in Spike-specific TCR breadth and depth were seen after two AZD1222 doses. The CD4 TCRs associated with vaccination extended across spike and predominated at 160-218 and 743-854. Scientists sampled the repertoires only once the peak T cell response had passed.

Concerning this clone: Its antigen is unknown.

The CDR3 runs to 15 residues. Germline V gene sequence: CDR1 SGHTA, CDR2 FQGNSA. Germline trimming cut 4 bases from V and 2 bases from J; bases unmatched to any gene: 4. Method: immunoSEQ multiplex PCR; TCRdb's copy keeps in-frame clones and lacks some. The table lists 95,000 to 150,000 clones, approximately 92% of them singletons, with around 15% in the top ten. V usage is TRBV7-2 and J usage is TRBJ2-7; 11 nucleotides match TRBD2. Material: peripheral blood, obtained on day 0 of AZD1222 vaccination. This sequence originates from an adult in good health. The CDR3 coding sequence is TGTGCCAGCAGCTCGGGACTAGCGGAGACCTACGAGCAGTACTTC. The encoded protein is CASSSGLAETYEQYF.